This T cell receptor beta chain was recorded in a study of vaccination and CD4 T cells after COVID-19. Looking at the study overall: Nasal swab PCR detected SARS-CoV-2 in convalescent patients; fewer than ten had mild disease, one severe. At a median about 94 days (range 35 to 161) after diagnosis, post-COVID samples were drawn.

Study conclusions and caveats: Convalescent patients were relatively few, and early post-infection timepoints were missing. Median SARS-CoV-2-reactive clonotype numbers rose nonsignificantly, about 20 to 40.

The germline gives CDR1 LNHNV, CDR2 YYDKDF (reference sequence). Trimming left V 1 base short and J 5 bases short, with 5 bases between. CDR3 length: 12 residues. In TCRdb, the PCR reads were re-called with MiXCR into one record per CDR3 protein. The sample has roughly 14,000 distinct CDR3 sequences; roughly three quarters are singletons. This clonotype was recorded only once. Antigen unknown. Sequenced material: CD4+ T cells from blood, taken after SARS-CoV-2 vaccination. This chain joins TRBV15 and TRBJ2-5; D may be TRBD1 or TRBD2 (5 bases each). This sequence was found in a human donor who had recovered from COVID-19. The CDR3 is CATSRGGETQYF. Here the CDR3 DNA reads TGTGCCACCAGCAGAGGGGGGGAGACCCAGTACTTC.